The 29 T cell receptor beta chains below were found in one sample sequenced in a study of blood T cell repertoires in COVID-19 (dated by TCRdb to the early 2020s). Library preparation was by the immunoSEQ multiplex PCR assay. Not all clones reach the TCRdb copy of this immuneACCESS table, which keeps in-frame sequences only. Checked studies attribute under half of the gap to unresolved V genes and leave the rest unexplained. The sample includes some 95,000 clones, with 80% observed a single time. The ten top clones hold 8.7% of the sample. The sample was peripheral blood. The source of these receptors is a man aged 50 to 60 who had recovered from COVID-19.

The chain carries TRBV6-5 and TRBJ2-7, with 9 bases that match TRBD2. The germline CDR1 and CDR2 sequences are MNHEY and SVGAGI. The J segment lost 7 bases and the V segment lost 0 bases, leaving 7 bases of the junction unmatched. The CDR3 runs 15 residues. The chain's CDR3 is CASSYSTSGPPEQYF. The CDR3 region has the DNA TGTGCCAGCAGTTACTCTACTAGCGGGCCCCCTGAGCAGTACTTC.

This chain joins TRBV5-6 and TRBJ2-2; a weak D match, TRBD1 (6 bases). The CDR3 totals 16 residues. The V gene's germline CDR1 is SGHDT and CDR2 YYEEEE. V lost 0 bases and J 0 bases, leaving 9 bases between the germline ends. For the CDR3, the DNA is TGTGCCAGCAGCTTGGATTGGGGGCCGAACACCGGGGAGCTGTTTTTT. Translating it yields CASSLDWGPNTGELFF.

This chain uses TRBV5-1 with TRBJ2-1; 9 nucleotides align to TRBD2. Germline CDR1 is SGHRS and CDR2 is YFSETQ. The CDR3 length is 14 residues. The V segment lost 6 bases and the J segment 4 bases; nucleotides outside the gene matches: 5. The CDR3 loop is CASTASGTYNEQFF. In nucleotides, the CDR3 is TGCGCCAGCACGGCTAGCGGGACTTACAATGAGCAGTTCTTC. The full variable domain, in which reference TRBV5-1 and TRBJ2-1 provide the parts outside the CDR3, is KAGVTQTPRYLIKTRGQQVTLSCSPISGHRSVSWYQQTPGQGLQFLFEYFSETQRNKGNFPGRFSGRQFSNSRSEMNVSTLELGDSALYLCASTASGTYNEQFFGPGTRLTVL.

The chain has TRBV11-2 and TRBJ2-1, with 7 positions matching TRBD2. With V trimmed by 6 bases and J by 7 bases, 15 bases remained unmatched. From germline, CDR1 is SGHAT and CDR2 FQNNGV. The CDR3 has 16 amino acids. The CDR3 nucleotides are TGTGCCAGCAGGCGCACGGGGGGTATAGTTGGGAATGAGCAGTTCTTC. Translated: CASRRTGGIVGNEQFF.

The V and J genes are TRBV19 and TRBJ2-2; 7 bases fit TRBD2. This CDR3 region has 17 residues. V was clipped by 3 bases and J by 1 base; unmatched bases: 8. Germline V CDR1 and CDR2: LNHDA, SQIVND (reference sequence). Here the CDR3 reads CASSMNLGRGNTGELFF. The CDR3 coding sequence is TGTGCCAGTAGTATGAACCTGGGGAGGGGGAACACCGGGGAGCTGTTTTTT.

The chain couples TRBV3-1 (or the pseudogene TRBV3-2) to TRBJ1-2, with 8 bases that match TRBD1. The CDR3 sequence is 15 residues long. Germline trimming cut 4 bases from V and 1 base from J; bases unmatched to any gene: 5. The germline V gene encodes CDR1 LGHDT and CDR2 YNNKEL (reference sequence). The CDR3: CASSLADRGNYGYTF. In nucleotides, the CDR3 is TGTGCCAGCAGCCTCGCCGACAGGGGTAACTATGGCTACACCTTC.

The chain joins TRBV3-1 (or the pseudogene TRBV3-2) to TRBJ1-1; TRBD1 agrees at 9 bases. The CDR3 consists of 12 residues. From germline, CDR1 is LGHDT and CDR2 YNNKEL (reference sequence). Trimming cost V 4 bases and J 13 bases; bases outside gene matches: 7. The CDR3 loop is CASSPTGGLGFF. CDR3 nucleotides: TGTGCCAGCAGCCCCACAGGGGGCCTGGGTTTCTTT.

The rearrangement uses TRBV2 and TRBJ2-7; D possibly corresponds to TRBD2 (6 bases). Trimming pared 5 bases from V and 6 bases from J, leaving 11 bases between. This CDR3 has 12 residues. The germline V gene encodes CDR1 SNHLY and CDR2 FYNNEI. CDR3 residues: CASSWDSGEQYF. The DNA of the CDR3 is TGTGCCAGCAGTTGGGACTCCGGCGAGCAGTACTTC.

V and J are TRBV3-1 (or the pseudogene TRBV3-2) and TRBJ2-1; 8 bases align to TRBD2. Germline V lookup: CDR1 LGHDT, CDR2 YNNKEL (reference sequence). This CDR3 has 16 residues. V lost 4 bases to trimming and J lost 8 bases; unmatched junction nucleotides: 13. The CDR3 DNA reads as TGTGCCAGCAGCCCGAGGGGGACTAGAGCAATCGATGAGCAGTTCTTC. Protein: CASSPRGTRAIDEQFF.

The rearrangement joins TRBV30 to TRBJ2-7, with D maybe TRBD2 (6 bases). The CDR3 spans 11 residues. CDR1 and CDR2 (germline): GTSNPN, SVGIG (reference sequence). V gave up 7 bases and J gave up 4 bases, with 11 bases separating them. CDR3: CAFRDWYEQYF. The DNA of the CDR3 is TGTGCCTTCCGGGACTGGTACGAGCAGTACTTC.

The chain carries TRBV28 and TRBJ2-1; D is undetermined. The CDR3 spans 13 residues. Deletions cut 1 base from V and 6 bases from J, with 7 bases between. Per germline, CDR1 MDHEN and CDR2 SYDVKM. In nucleotides, the CDR3 is TGTGCCAGCAGTTTATTAACGGGCAATGAGCAGTTCTTC. Translating gives CASSLLTGNEQFF.

V is TRBV2 and J is TRBJ2-7, with TRBD1 matching over 9 bases. The V and J ends lost 4 bases and 1 base, in that order; junction bases with no gene match: 5. CDR1 is SNHLY, CDR2 FYNNEI, per germline. The CDR3 totals 15 residues. This CDR3 is CASSGGQGGSYEQYF. The CDR3, as DNA: TGTGCCAGCAGTGGGGGACAGGGAGGATCCTACGAGCAGTACTTC. The complete variable domain, with remaining parts taken from reference TRBV2 and TRBJ2-7, reads EPEVTQTPSHQVTQMGQEVILRCVPISNHLYFYWYRQILGQKVEFLVSFYNNEISEKSEIFDDQFSVERPDGSNFTLKIRSTKLEDSAMYFCASSGGQGGSYEQYFGPGTRLTVT.

The V call is TRBV19, the J call TRBJ1-6; TRBD1 is a possible D gene (6 bases). From germline, CDR1 is LNHDA and CDR2 SQIVND (reference sequence). V lost 5 bases to trimming and J lost 10 bases, with 15 bases between them. The CDR3 covers 14 residues. The CDR3 DNA sequence: TGTGCCAGTAGTCCTACAGGGTGGAACTCACCCCTCCACTTT. Translated: CASSPTGWNSPLHF.

The rearrangement links TRBV7-8 to TRBJ2-1, with 8 bases lining up with TRBD1. J was trimmed by 6 bases and V by 3 bases; bases with no gene match: 4. Germline CDR1 reads SGHVS; CDR2 reads FQNEAQ. The CDR3 consists of 14 residues. DNA of the CDR3: TGTGCCAGCAGCTTCCGCAGGGGGCGCAATGAGCAGTTCTTC. Translated, it gives CASSFRRGRNEQFF.

The chain combines TRBV4-1 with TRBJ2-1; TRBD2 matches at 10 bases. CDR1 and CDR2 from the germline V gene are MGHRA and YSYEKL. The ends lost 4 bases at V and 6 bases at J; junction bases unmatched: 6. The CDR3 length is 15 residues. Written as DNA, the CDR3 is TGCGCCAGCAGCCCCTATAGCGGGGGGCGCAATGAGCAGTTCTTC. Protein product: CASSPYSGGRNEQFF.

The chain is built from TRBV11-2 and TRBJ2-1; D is uncertain. V lost 5 bases to trimming and J lost 3 bases, with 23 bases between them. CDR3 length: 18 residues. In germline, CDR1 is SGHAT, CDR2 FQNNGV. The CDR3 here is CASSPHPVGRPGYNEQFF. CDR3 bases: TGTGCCAGCAGCCCCCACCCGGTTGGTAGGCCGGGCTACAATGAGCAGTTCTTC.

This rearrangement joins TRBV2 to TRBJ2-4, with 7 positions matching TRBD2. V shed 2 bases, J shed 1 base, and the junction held 2 bases outside the gene matches. Germline CDR1 SNHLY, CDR2 FYNNEI. The length of the CDR3 is 15 residues. The chain's CDR3 is CASSEPGGAKNIQYF. The CDR3 region has the DNA TGTGCCAGCAGTGAACCCGGGGGGGCCAAAAACATTCAGTACTTC.

The V and J genes are TRBV12-3 or TRBV12-4 and TRBJ1-1; 7 positions match TRBD1. This CDR3 has 13 residues. The junction had 6 bases not matched to a gene; V was cut back by 4 bases and J by 7 bases. The CDR3 DNA reads TGTGCCAGCAGTTCAGGGACAGTCGATGAAGCTTTCTTT. Its translation is CASSSGTVDEAFF.

The V and J genes are TRBV19 and TRBJ2-6, with D maybe TRBD1 (6 bases). Trimming removed 6 bases at V and 0 bases at J, with 15 bases between. CDR1 and CDR2 (germline): LNHDA, SQIVND (reference sequence). The CDR3 is made up of 17 amino acids. CDR3 residues: CASRDRGSDSGANVLTF. In nucleotides, the CDR3 is TGTGCCAGTAGGGATAGGGGGTCGGACTCTGGGGCCAACGTCCTGACTTTC.

This rearrangement joins TRBV7-9 to TRBJ2-6; D remains unclear. CDR3 size: 15 residues. V lost 5 bases and J 0 bases, leaving 8 bases between the germline ends. From germline, CDR1 is SEHNR and CDR2 FQNEAQ (reference sequence). The CDR3 reads CASSPISSGANVLTF. The CDR3 nucleotides are TGTGCCAGCAGCCCTATAAGCTCTGGGGCCAACGTCCTGACTTTC. The full variable domain, its missing parts supplied by reference TRBV7-9 and TRBJ2-6, is DTGVSQNPRHKITKRGQNVTFRCDPISEHNRLYWYRQTLGQGPEFLTYFQNEAQLEKSRLLSDRFSAERPKGSFSTLEIQRTEQGDSAMYLCASSPISSGANVLTFGAGSRLTVL.

CDR3 DNA: TGCAGCGTTGAATACGGGGATGGCTACACCTTC. It is translated as CSVEYGDGYTF. The chain has TRBV29-1 and TRBJ1-2; D not resolved. There are 11 residues in the CDR3. CDR1 SQVTM and CDR2 ANQGSEA come from the germline V gene. The V gene lost 2 bases and the J gene lost 6 bases, with 7 bases spanning the gap.

V usage is TRBV7-2 and J usage is TRBJ2-7; 10 positions agree with TRBD1. V shed 7 bases and J 5 bases; nucleotides not matched to a gene: 5. CDR3 length: 13 residues. Germline V gene data show CDR1 as SGHTA and CDR2 as FQGNSA. CDR3 nucleotide sequence: TGTGCCAGCAACCGGGACAGGGGCAACGAGCAGTACTTC. Protein: CASNRDRGNEQYF. Supplemented by reference TRBV7-2 and TRBJ2-7, the full variable domain reads GAGVSQSPSNKVTEKGKDVELRCDPISGHTALYWYRQSLGQGLEFLIYFQGNSAPDKSGLPSDRFSAERTGGSVSTLTIQRTQQEDSAVYLCASNRDRGNEQYFGPGTRLTVT.

This chain connects TRBV7-8 to TRBJ2-1; 13 bases are shared with TRBD2. There are 18 residues in the CDR3. In germline, CDR1 is SGHVS, CDR2 FQNEAQ. After removal of 5 bases from V and 2 bases from J, the junction contained 9 bases not matched to a gene. Written as DNA, the CDR3 is TGTGCCAGCAGCACGGGACTAGCGGGGAGACAAACCTACAATGAGCAGTTCTTC. Translation: CASSTGLAGRQTYNEQFF.

DNA of the CDR3: TGTGCCAGCAGTCAGGGCATGCTCCCTGAAGCTTTCTTT. Its translation: CASSQGMLPEAFF. The chain links TRBV6-2 or TRBV6-3 to TRBJ1-1, with D maybe TRBD1 (5 bases). This CDR3 comprises 13 residues. CDR1 and CDR2 from the germline V gene are MNHEY and SVGEGT. V shed 5 bases and J shed 6 bases, with 13 bases lying between them.

J is TRBJ2-7 and V is TRBV9; D not resolved. V shed 0 bases and J shed 1 base, with 14 bases lying between them. CDR1 SGDLS and CDR2 YYNGEE come from the germline V gene. This CDR3 region has 16 residues. CDR3 nucleotide sequence: TGTGCCAGCAGCGTAGGCAACTCGCCAGCGTCCTACGAGCAGTACTTC. Amino acid sequence: CASSVGNSPASYEQYF.

This chain uses TRBV4-3 with TRBJ2-2, with D uncertain. The V gene's germline CDR1 is LGHNA and CDR2 YSLEER. This CDR3 has 14 amino acids. The V end lost 4 bases, the J end lost 2 bases, and 8 bases lay between the germline ends. CDR3 sequence reads: CASSLQRNTGELFF. CDR3 coding DNA: TGCGCCAGCAGCCTTCAGCGAAACACCGGGGAGCTGTTTTTT.

The chain carries TRBV27 and TRBJ2-3, with TRBD2 identical over 8 bases. The germline gives CDR1 MNHEY, CDR2 SMNVEV (reference sequence). The CDR3 contains 16 residues. J lost 3 bases, V lost 5 bases, and 10 bases had no gene match. The CDR3 reads CASSPEAGDRTDTQYF. The DNA for the CDR3 is TGTGCCAGCAGTCCAGAAGCGGGAGATCGGACAGATACGCAGTATTTT.

The table lists this clone with a few counts. V and J are TRBV2 and TRBJ2-7, with D hard to call. The length of the CDR3 is 12 residues. V dropped 5 bases and J dropped 1 base, with 6 bases sitting between them. Germline V gene data show CDR1 as SNHLY and CDR2 as FYNNEI. The CDR3 spells CASSPQSYEQYF. CDR3 bases: TGTGCCAGCAGTCCACAGTCCTACGAGCAGTACTTC.

There are a few counts of this clone. The genes are TRBV11-1 and TRBJ2-7, with D unclear. Trimming removed 3 bases from V and 5 bases from J, with 11 bases in between. Germline loops: CDR1 SGHAT, CDR2 FQDESV (reference sequence). This CDR3 is 13 amino acids long. The CDR3 protein is CASSFGFFNEQYF. The CDR3 coding sequence is TGTGCCAGCAGCTTCGGTTTTTTTAACGAGCAGTACTTC.